Ten or more counts support the clone carrying this TCR beta chain. Its target is unknown. The genes and germline here are from mouse. The read ends 4 residues before the CDR3 terminus; that terminus is restored from the germline J gene. The same CDR3 can be traced to other DNA sequences in this sample. RNA was extracted and reverse transcribed into cDNA as the sequencing template. Only in-frame clones appear in the TCRdb table, and some are missing; sequencing was by immunoSEQ multiplex PCR. Reported are around 300,000 clones, none seen only once; the ten largest carry less than 1.5%. After pooling, cutaneous lymph node cells were sorted with CD4, CD8alpha, NKG2D, NKG2ACE and other markers. The data are from a study of CD8+ T cells in alopecia areata. Findings and limits, study-wide: Scalp sample data also include resident alphabeta T cells from normal skin.

Trimming left V 2 bases short and J 3 bases short, with 8 bases between. Germline V gene lookup returns CDR1 NSHNY and CDR2 SYGAGN. This CDR3 region has 13 residues. The TCR was taken from a C3H/HeJ mouse with alopecia areata. These mice share the MHC haplotype H2-k. The rearrangement joins TRBV13-1 to TRBJ1-2, with a tentative D call TRBD1 (5 bases). Sequenced: CD4+ T cells sorted from a lymph node. CDR3 bases read: TGTGCCAGCAGTGAGGGGGGGGACTCC. It is translated as CASSEGGDS. The whole CDR3 sequence reads CASSEGGDSDYTF.